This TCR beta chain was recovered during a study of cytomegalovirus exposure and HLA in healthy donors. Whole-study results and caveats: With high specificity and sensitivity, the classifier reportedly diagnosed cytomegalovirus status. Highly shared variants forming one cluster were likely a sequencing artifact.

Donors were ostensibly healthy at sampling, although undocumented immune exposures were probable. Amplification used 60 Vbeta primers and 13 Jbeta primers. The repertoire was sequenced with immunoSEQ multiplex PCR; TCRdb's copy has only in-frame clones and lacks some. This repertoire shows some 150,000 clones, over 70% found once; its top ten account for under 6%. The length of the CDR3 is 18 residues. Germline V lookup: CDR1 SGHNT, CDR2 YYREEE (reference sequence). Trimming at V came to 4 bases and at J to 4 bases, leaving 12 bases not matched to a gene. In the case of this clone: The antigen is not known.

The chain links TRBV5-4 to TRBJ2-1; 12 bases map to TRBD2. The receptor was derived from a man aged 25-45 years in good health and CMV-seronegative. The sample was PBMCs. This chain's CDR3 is CASSGWTSGNQMYNEQFF. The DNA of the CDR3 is TGTGCCAGCAGCGGTTGGACTAGCGGGAACCAGATGTACAATGAGCAGTTCTTC.